This T cell receptor (beta chain) stems from a study of T cell responses to AZD1222 COVID-19 vaccine (TCRdb year 2021). Study-wide context: Because spike-specific TCR depth and breadth did not differ between the two schedules, AZD1222 recipients who got a second dose at roughly 4 weeks were pooled with those who got a second dose at roughly 12 weeks. TCR sequencing was performed for about 240 trial participants, of whom roughly 200 were given two doses of AZD1222 and approximately 25 were given two doses of MenACWY control vaccine. Enrollment into the trials was organized by age into subgroups of 18-55, 56-69 and 70-plus years, and those subgroups contained about 150, 27 and 61 TCR-sequenced participants, respectively.

Broad study findings and their caveats: Reportedly, almost half of the unique spike-specific TCRs recognized epitopes lying outside the regions that are mutated in the B.1.351 and B.1.1.7 variants. Participants were mostly white British and included more females than males, and it was suggested by the authors that clonal diversity may have been underestimated. In the small 56-69-year group, the increase in depth fell short of significance, most likely because of low power. A significant rise in spike-specific TCR breadth and depth was observed after two AZD1222 doses relative to day 0 and relative to MenACWY recipients. The vaccine-associated CD4 TCRs covered the entire spike protein, and the dominant responses fell in regions 160-218 and 743-854. Conclusions about previously exposed vaccinees are limited, since just a handful of AZD1222 recipients were seropositive for SARS-CoV-2 at baseline. Because no samples from the day 14 peak response were available, repertoires could be characterized only after the peak T cell response.

The CDR3 regions of human TCRbeta chains were analyzed by immunosequencing. The authors' pipeline ran thus. TCRs in the repertoires were compared against a reference library of SARS-CoV-2-specific TCRs that had been generated with the MIRA antigen-specificity platform. Breadth meant the fraction of unique TCRs that were SARS-CoV-2-associated, whereas depth meant the fraction of total T cells that were SARS-CoV-2-associated. Using the MIRA data, each spike-specific TCR was assigned both to the spike region to which the TCR was reactive and to a CD4 or CD8 class. Log10-transformed breadth and depth values were compared by one-way ANOVA with Sidak's multiple comparisons tests. TCRdb limited this immuneACCESS table to in-frame rearrangements with V and J called. A share of clones is missing; checked studies link under half to unresolved V genes, and the rest is unexplained. V and J calls plus clone size are reproduced from that table; the DNA served to infer D and trimming. A total of about 140,000 clones appear in this sample, about 90% of them only once. 5.5% to 6.5% of the sample rests with the top ten.

The time point label on this specimen signifies: baseline before first vaccination. Vaccinee samples were obtained from the UK trials COV001 and COV002, which included a single-blind randomized controlled phase 2/3 trial of AZD1222 (ChAdOx1 nCoV-19) in healthy adults. For TCRbeta chain sequencing, PBMC samples were collected from trial participants at day 0 and at day 28 after the second dose. Details on this clone: Its antigen target is currently unknown. No base qualities exist here, and no much larger clone lies one base off it.

For CDR1 and CDR2, the germline V gene (reference sequence) lists MNHEY and SMNVEV. The CDR3 covers 17 residues, taking in both the cysteine and the phenylalanine. Only CDR3 DNA remains: 51 bases, in frame from the first base. V is trimmed back by 2 bases and J by 9 bases, and the junction contains 12 bases that no gene match accounts for. The chain is assembled from TRBV27 and TRBJ2-1, and 11 junction bases match TRBD2. Sequenced here: peripheral blood, sampled on day 0 of AZD1222 vaccination. This clonotype originated in an adult in good health. The nucleotide sequence is TGTGCCAGCAGTTTACGTAGCGGGAGGGCCTATGTGAGTGAGCAGTTCTTC. It codes for CASSLRSGRAYVSEQFF.